The source of this T cell receptor (beta chain) is a study of control samples from healthy donors and cancer patients. Some clones are missing from TCRdb's copy, which holds only in-frame ones; the method was immunoSEQ multiplex PCR. The table includes around 150,000 clones, around 90% detected once. Germline values: CDR1 MNHEY, CDR2 SVGEGT. This CDR3 is built from 16 residues. J lost 4 bases, V lost 6 bases, and 10 bases had no gene match. The TCR comes from a man younger than 40 in good health. V gene TRBV6-2 or TRBV6-3 combines with J gene TRBJ1-5; 9 nucleotides agree with TRBD1. Source material: blood. The CDR3 protein is CASRPSGTGQNQPQHF. Here the CDR3 DNA reads TGTGCCAGCAGACCTTCTGGGACAGGGCAAAATCAGCCCCAGCATTTT.